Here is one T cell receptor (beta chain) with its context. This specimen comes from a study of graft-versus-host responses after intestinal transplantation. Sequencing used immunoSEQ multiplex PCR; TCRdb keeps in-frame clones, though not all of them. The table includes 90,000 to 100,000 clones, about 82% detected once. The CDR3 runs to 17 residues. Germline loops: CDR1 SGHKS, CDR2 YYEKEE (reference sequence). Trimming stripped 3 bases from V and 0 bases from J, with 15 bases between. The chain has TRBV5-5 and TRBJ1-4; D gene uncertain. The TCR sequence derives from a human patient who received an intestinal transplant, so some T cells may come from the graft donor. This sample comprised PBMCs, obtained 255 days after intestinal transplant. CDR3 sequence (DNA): TGTGCCAGCAGCTCCCGTGTTGGTCTTTCAACTAATGAAAAACTGTTTTTT. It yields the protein CASSSRVGLSTNEKLFF.